The 8 T cell receptor beta chains below were found in one sample sequenced in a study of technical replicates of blood from a handful of donors (dated by TCRdb to 2017 to 2019). The library was made by the immunoSEQ multiplex PCR assay. The table comes from immuneACCESS by way of TCRdb, which keeps in-frame sequences with V and J called. Part of the clones is missing from these tables; in studies checked, under half for an unresolved V gene and the rest for unknown reasons. The sample records around 90,000 clones, over 90% of which are singletons. About 0.26% of the sample goes to the ten largest clones. The sample was T cells isolated from PBMCs. Every receptor here comes from a human donor in good health.

The chain employs TRBV7-8 and TRBJ2-7; D is unclear. V gave up 4 bases and J gave up 2 bases, with 6 bases separating them. This CDR3 has 12 residues. Germline values: CDR1 SGHVS, CDR2 FQNEAQ. This CDR3 reads CASSSDTYEQYF. The DNA for the CDR3 is TGTGCCAGCAGCTCAGACACCTACGAGCAGTACTTC.

The V call is TRBV5-4, the J call TRBJ2-2; perhaps TRBD2 as D (5 bases). Trimming took 4 bases from V and 6 from J, leaving 10 bases between them. CDR1 SGHNT and CDR2 YYREEE come from the germline V gene (reference sequence). CDR3 length: 13 residues. CDR3 coding DNA: TGTGCCAGCAGCCCCGGAGGCGCCGGGGAGCTGTTTTTT. This encodes CASSPGGAGELFF.

This sequence joins TRBV4-1 and TRBJ2-1, with 12 bases lining up with TRBD1. This CDR3 has 15 amino acids. V shed 3 bases, J shed 7 bases, and the junction held 4 bases outside the gene matches. Germline assignment: CDR1 MGHRA and CDR2 YSYEKL. CDR3 in amino acids: CASSQEGQGANEQFF. Written as DNA, the CDR3 is TGCGCCAGCAGCCAGGAGGGACAGGGGGCGAATGAGCAGTTCTTC.

V and J are TRBV29-1 and TRBJ2-2; 10 nucleotides match TRBD2. The CDR3 totals 16 residues. Germline V gene data show CDR1 as SQVTM and CDR2 as ANQGSEA. Unmatched junction bases numbered 6, after V lost 5 bases and J lost 0 bases. The CDR3 spells CSVPRAGGTNTGELFF. The CDR3, as DNA: TGCAGCGTTCCTCGAGCGGGAGGGACGAACACCGGGGAGCTGTTTTTT.

The chain uses TRBV30 and TRBJ2-5, with D hard to call. V lost 0 bases and J lost 5, with 7 bases in between. Germline V gene data show CDR1 as GTSNPN and CDR2 as SVGIG (reference sequence). The length of the CDR3 is 12 residues. The CDR3 region is CAWSVTSETQYF. The CDR3 DNA is TGTGCCTGGAGTGTAACGAGCGAGACCCAGTACTTC.

The V and J genes are TRBV14 and TRBJ2-1, with D tentatively TRBD1 (5 bases). Per germline, CDR1 SGHDN and CDR2 FVKESK. Trimming stripped 2 bases from V and 2 bases from J, with 7 bases between. This CDR3 is built from 14 residues. CDR3 in amino acids: CASSQTTAYNEQFF. In DNA form, the CDR3 reads TGTGCCAGCAGCCAAACGACAGCCTACAATGAGCAGTTCTTC.

The V and J genes are TRBV9 and TRBJ2-7; 9 bases agree with TRBD2. The J segment lost 4 bases and the V segment lost 0 bases, leaving 11 bases of the junction unmatched. Germline lookup yields CDR1 SGDLS and CDR2 YYNGEE. The CDR3 is made up of 17 amino acids. The CDR3 loop reads CASSVAGSGRGPYEQYF. The CDR3, as DNA: TGTGCCAGCAGCGTAGCGGGTAGCGGGAGAGGTCCTTACGAGCAGTACTTC.

J is TRBJ2-3 and V is TRBV19, with 9 bases identical to TRBD2. V shed 5 bases, J shed 4 bases, and the junction held 4 bases outside the gene matches. This CDR3 has 14 amino acids. Germline CDR1 and CDR2: LNHDA and SQIVND (reference sequence). CDR3 sequence (DNA): TGTGCCAGTAGTTTTGGGACTAGCCCAGATACGCAGTATTTT. The encoded protein is CASSFGTSPDTQYF.